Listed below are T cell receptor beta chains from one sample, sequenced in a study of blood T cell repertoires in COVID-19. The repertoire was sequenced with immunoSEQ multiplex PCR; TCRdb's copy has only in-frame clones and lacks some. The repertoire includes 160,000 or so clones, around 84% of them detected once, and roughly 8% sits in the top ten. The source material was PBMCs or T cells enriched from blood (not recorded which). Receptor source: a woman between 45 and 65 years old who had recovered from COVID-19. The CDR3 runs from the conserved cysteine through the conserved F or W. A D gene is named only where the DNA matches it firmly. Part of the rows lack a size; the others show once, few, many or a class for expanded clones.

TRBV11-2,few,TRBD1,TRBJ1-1,CASSLTGNRLTEAFF,TGTGCCAGCAGCTTGACAGGGAATCGGCTCACTGAAGCTTTCTTT
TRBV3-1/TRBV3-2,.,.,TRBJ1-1,CASSLSGGPAEAFF,TGTGCCAGCAGCCTCTCCGGGGGACCCGCTGAAGCTTTCTTT
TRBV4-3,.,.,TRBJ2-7,CASSKEGSSYEQYF,TGCGCCAGCAGCAAAGAGGGGAGCTCCTACGAGCAGTACTTC
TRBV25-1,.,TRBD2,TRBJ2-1,CASSRASGHYNEQFF,TGTGCCAGCAGTAGGGCTAGCGGACACTACAATGAGCAGTTCTTC
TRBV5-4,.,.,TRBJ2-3,CASSLAGADTQYF,TGTGCCAGCAGCTTGGCCGGGGCAGATACGCAGTATTTT
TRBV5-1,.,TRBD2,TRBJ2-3,CASSFSSGEGTDTQYF,TGCGCCAGCAGCTTCTCTAGCGGGGAGGGGACAGATACGCAGTATTTT
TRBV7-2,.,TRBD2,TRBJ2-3,CASSPGLAVNTDTQYF,TGTGCCAGCAGCCCGGGACTAGCAGTAAACACAGATACGCAGTATTTT
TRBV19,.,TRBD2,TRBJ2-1,CASSGLANEQFF,TGTGCCAGTAGTGGACTAGCCAATGAGCAGTTCTTC
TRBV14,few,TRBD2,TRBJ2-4,CASSSAVLAGAKNIQYF,TGTGCCAGCAGCTCAGCTGTTTTAGCGGGGGCCAAAAACATTCAGTACTTC
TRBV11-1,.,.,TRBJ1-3,CASSRRPADTIYF,TGTGCCAGCAGCCGAAGGCCGGCGGACACCATATATTTT
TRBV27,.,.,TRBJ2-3,CASRWGGTDTQYF,TGTGCCAGCAGGTGGGGCGGCACAGATACGCAGTATTTT
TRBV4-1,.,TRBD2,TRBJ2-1,CASSPLGTSGRPEQFF,TGCGCCAGCAGCCCCCTCGGGACTAGCGGGAGACCTGAGCAGTTCTTC
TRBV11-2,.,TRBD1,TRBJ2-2,CASSLKGGLLTGELFF,TGTGCCAGCAGCTTAAAAGGGGGCCTCTTGACCGGGGAGCTGTTTTTT
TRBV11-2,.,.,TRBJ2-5,CASSLDFGRKARRVETQYF,TGTGCCAGCAGCTTAGATTTTGGCAGGAAGGCTCGTCGCGTGGAGACCCAGTACTTC
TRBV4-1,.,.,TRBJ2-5,CASRLVGGSGIVGKETQYF,TGCGCCAGCAGACTGGTTGGCGGATCGGGGATCGTGGGAAAAGAGACCCAGTACTTC
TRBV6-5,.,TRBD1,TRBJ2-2,CASSFLGTGNTGELFF,TGTGCCAGCAGTTTCTTGGGGACAGGGAACACCGGGGAGCTGTTTTTT
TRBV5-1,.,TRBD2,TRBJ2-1,CASSLLQGQGGLAAPGNEQFF,TGCGCCAGCAGCCTTCTTCAAGGACAGGGTGGACTAGCGGCCCCTGGGAATGAGCAGTTCTTC
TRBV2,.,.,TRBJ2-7,CASREGAEQYF,TGTGCCAGCAGAGAAGGAGCCGAGCAGTACTTC
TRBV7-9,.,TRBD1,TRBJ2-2,CASRAGTGVVGELFF,TGTGCCAGCAGAGCCGGGACAGGGGTGGTCGGGGAGCTGTTTTTT
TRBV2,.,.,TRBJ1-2,CASTPTGNYGYTF,TGTGCCAGCACTCCGACAGGAAACTATGGCTACACCTTC
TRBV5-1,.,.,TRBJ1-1,CASSLDSGGSEAFF,TGCGCCAGCAGCTTGGACTCTGGTGGTAGTGAAGCTTTCTTT
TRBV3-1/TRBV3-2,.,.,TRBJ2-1,CASSQDRGNEQFF,TGTGCCAGCAGCCAAGACAGGGGTAATGAGCAGTTCTTC
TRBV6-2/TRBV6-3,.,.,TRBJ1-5,CASSYSPGSTRGSNQPQHF,TGTGCCAGCAGTTACTCCCCGGGTTCTACCCGAGGAAGCAATCAGCCCCAGCATTTT
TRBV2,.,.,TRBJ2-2,CASSPPRATGELFF,TGTGCCAGCAGTCCCCCGCGGGCGACCGGGGAGCTGTTTTTT
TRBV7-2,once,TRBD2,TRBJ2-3,CASSLGLAGGLGTQYF,TGTGCCAGCAGCTTAGGCCTAGCGGGGGGGCTCGGTACGCAGTATTTT
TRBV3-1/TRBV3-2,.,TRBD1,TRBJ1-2,CASKRQGAEGDYGYTF,TGTGCCAGCAAGAGACAGGGGGCGGAGGGGGACTATGGCTACACCTTC
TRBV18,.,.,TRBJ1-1,CASSPQPNTEAFF,TGTGCCAGCTCACCACAGCCGAACACTGAAGCTTTCTTT
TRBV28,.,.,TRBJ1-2,CASSPRGDAYGYTF,TGTGCCAGCAGCCCCCGGGGGGACGCCTATGGCTACACCTTC
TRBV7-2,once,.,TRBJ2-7,CASSLEGGAGGREQYF,TGTGCCAGCAGCTTAGAAGGTGGGGCAGGAGGGCGCGAGCAGTACTTC
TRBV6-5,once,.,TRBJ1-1,CASTTGAEAFF,TGTGCCAGCACTACCGGGGCTGAAGCTTTCTTT
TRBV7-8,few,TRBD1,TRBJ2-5,CASSPSSGTGIQETQYF,TGTGCCAGCAGCCCTTCGTCCGGGACAGGTATCCAAGAGACCCAGTACTTC
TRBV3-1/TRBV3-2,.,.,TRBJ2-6,CASSPRDTPGANVLTF,TGTGCCAGCAGCCCCCGGGACACCCCTGGGGCCAACGTCCTGACTTTC
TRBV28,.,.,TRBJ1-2,CASSLNGNYGYTF,TGTGCCAGCAGTTTAAACGGGAACTATGGCTACACCTTC
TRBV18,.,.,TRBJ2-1,CASSRSQGSYNEQFF,TGTGCCAGCTCACGCAGCCAGGGTTCATACAATGAGCAGTTCTTC
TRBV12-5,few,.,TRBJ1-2,CASGFTGPAASYGYTF,TGTGCTAGTGGTTTCACTGGTCCGGCGGCCAGCTATGGCTACACCTTC
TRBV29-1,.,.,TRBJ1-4,CSVDTGATNEKLFF,TGCAGCGTTGACACAGGTGCAACTAATGAAAAACTGTTTTTT
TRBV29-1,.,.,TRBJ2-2,CSVDEPGEPNTGELFF,TGCAGCGTTGACGAACCAGGGGAACCTAACACCGGGGAGCTGTTTTTT
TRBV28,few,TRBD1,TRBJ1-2,CASSRTGGGSYGYTF,TGTGCCAGCAGTCGCACAGGGGGCGGGTCCTATGGCTACACCTTC
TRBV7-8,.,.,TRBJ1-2,CASSPRGSYGYTF,TGTGCCAGCAGCCCCCGCGGGTCCTATGGCTACACCTTC
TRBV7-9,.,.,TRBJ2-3,CASSLKGPDTQYF,TGTGCCAGCAGCTTAAAGGGGCCAGATACGCAGTATTTT
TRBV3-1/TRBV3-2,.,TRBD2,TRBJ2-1,CASSQAGGSSGEQFF,TGTGCCAGCAGCCAAGCGGGGGGGTCTTCGGGTGAGCAGTTCTTC
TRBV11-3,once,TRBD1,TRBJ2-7,CASSLDRGLSSYEQYF,TGTGCCAGCAGCTTAGATAGGGGGCTGTCATCGTACGAGCAGTACTTC
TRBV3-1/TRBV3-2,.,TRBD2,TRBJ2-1,CASSHVGLAVNNEQFF,TGTGCCAGCAGCCATGTGGGACTAGCAGTAAACAATGAGCAGTTCTTC
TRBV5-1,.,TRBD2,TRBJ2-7,CASSPRMTSGSYEQYF,TGCGCCAGCAGCCCAAGGATGACTAGCGGTTCCTACGAGCAGTACTTC
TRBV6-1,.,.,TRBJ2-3,CASSEARILGTDTQYF,TGTGCCAGCAGTGAAGCCCGAATCCTAGGTACAGATACGCAGTATTTT
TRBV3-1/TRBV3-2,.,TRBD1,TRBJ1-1,CASSQRQGQAFF,TGTGCCAGCAGCCAACGACAGGGCCAAGCTTTCTTT
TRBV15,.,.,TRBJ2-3,CATSRQRQGGEDTQYF,TGTGCCACCAGCAGACAGAGACAGGGCGGGGAGGATACGCAGTATTTT
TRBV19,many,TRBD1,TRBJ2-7,CASAGTGVNEQYF,TGTGCCAGCGCCGGGACAGGGGTAAACGAGCAGTACTTC
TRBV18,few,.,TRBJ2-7,CASSPSTREQYF,TGTGCCAGCTCACCCTCTACTCGGGAGCAGTACTTC
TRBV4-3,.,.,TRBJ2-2,CASSQALSSPAGELFF,TGCGCCAGCAGCCAAGCCCTTAGTAGCCCGGCGGGGGAGCTGTTTTTT
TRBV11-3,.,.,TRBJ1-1,CASRNTGEAFF,TGTGCCAGTAGGAATACCGGGGAAGCTTTCTTT
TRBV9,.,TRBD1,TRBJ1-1,CASSGGQGVTEAFF,TGTGCCAGCAGCGGGGGACAGGGGGTAACTGAAGCTTTCTTT
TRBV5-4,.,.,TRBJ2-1,CASSFANEQFF,TGTGCCAGCAGCTTCGCGAATGAGCAGTTCTTC
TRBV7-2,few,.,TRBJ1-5,CASSFGRTGNQPQHF,TGTGCCAGCAGCTTTGGCCGTACCGGCAATCAGCCCCAGCATTTT
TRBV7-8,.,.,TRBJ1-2,CASSLARVEGGYTF,TGTGCCAGCAGCTTAGCACGGGTAGAGGGTGGCTACACCTTC
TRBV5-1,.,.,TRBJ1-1,CASSLEGSGLDTEAFF,TGCGCCAGCAGCTTGGAGGGTTCGGGGTTGGACACTGAAGCTTTCTTT
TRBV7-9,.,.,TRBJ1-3,CASSPVGSTSGNTIYF,TGTGCCAGCAGCCCCGTCGGGTCTACATCTGGAAACACCATATATTTT